This T cell receptor (beta chain) stems from a study of shared clonotypes between healthy human individuals (dated by TCRdb to 2018 to 2020). Describing the broader study: A few men and a couple of women, aged 18 to 49 years, made up the cohort. Leukapheresis yielded between about 0.8 and 8.9 billion PBMCs per donor. For each donor, CD4 naive and CD4 memory were each given three plates, CD8 naive was given two plates, and CD8 memory was given one plate. To increase sequencing depth and limit assay-specific biases, different laboratories used diverse techniques to prepare libraries and sequence TCR repertoires. To estimate repertoire size and how much clonotype sharing occurs between individuals, the study deeply sequenced the blood TCR repertoires of roughly 5 healthy adults. Overall results and qualifications from the work: The genetic and exposure-history diversity represented was limited by the small number of donors. Pairwise subsampling led to the expectation that sequencing depth would affect the degree of clonotype sharing among donors. Compared with non-shared clonotypes, the clonotypes found in all four sorted-subset donors had higher generation probabilities. Sampling was restricted to blood, and TCR repertoires in tissue are likely to differ from TCR repertoires in blood. Naive subsets generally had larger estimated clonotype richness than memory subsets. Even with the large sequencing depth, rarefaction of the sorted-subset datasets indicated that sequencing was incomplete. Sharing across several donors was observed for about 5% of naive CD4, under 4% of naive CD8, roughly 2.3% of memory CD4, and over 0.3% of memory CD8 clonotypes.

Using the deep immunoSEQ assay, multiplex PCR amplified TCR CDR3 regions from genomic DNA. Extracted genomic DNA from each cell subset was distributed evenly across all wells of several immunoSEQ 96-well plates, and each plate was treated as a replicate. For sorted subsets, 150 to 200 ng genomic DNA, equal to tens of thousands of T cell genomes, was loaded into each replicate PCR. Purified libraries were measured with a Qubit 3.0 fluorometer, size-checked on a Bioanalyzer 2100, and measured again with the KAPA Library Quantification kit. Each immunoSEQ 96-well plate was sequenced on its own single-read 150-cycle Illumina NextSeq 550 flow cell. The original pipeline was this. Because the immunoSEQ output included only junctional sequences and no quality scores, the filtering could not be the same as the filtering used for full-length reads. To assign V/J genes and CDR3, sequences were annotated using PyIR, a Python wrapper for IgBLAST v1.9, with IMGT germline references. Any read was removed if the V/J assignment was weak (E-value above 1e-6), the CDR3 was missing, or the read contained stop codons, out-of-frame junctions, or ambiguous translated residues. V3J clonotypes were defined as sequences sharing the same inferred V gene, J gene, and CDR3 amino acid sequence. Percentage overlap between repertoires was computed as shared unique clonotypes divided by the size of the smaller repertoire. RTK rarefaction, the Chao1 estimator, and Recon v2.1 estimates of unobserved clonotypes were used to assess repertoire richness. Generation probabilities were computed with OLGA for all TCRbeta clonotypes obtained by the gDNA method from several donors. Drawn from immuneACCESS, this table holds only the in-frame rearrangements with V and J called that TCRdb kept. Clones are partly lost; checked studies trace under half to an unresolved V gene and leave the rest unexplained. The V and J calls and clone size were taken over from that table, and D and trimming were inferred from the DNA. The sample profile shows some 1 million clones; about 75% of them were found once. The ten most abundant clones make up roughly 1.4% of the sample.

A note on this clone: The target of this receptor is not known. No quality values exist for individual bases; no much larger clone is one base distant. Other DNA sequences of this sample code for an identical CDR3.

The donors were healthy, HIV-negative adults who had no recently reported acute infections or vaccinations. Only Caucasian adults living in Nashville, Tennessee, USA were represented among the donors. CD4+ T cells were enriched by magnetic negative selection; naive cells were then positively selected on CD45RA, and the negative fraction formed the memory subset. Blood was obtained by leukapheresis, after which PBMCs were separated by Ficoll-Histopaque density gradient centrifugation and cryopreserved in liquid nitrogen vapor phase. Analytical flow cytometry was used to check the purity and quantity of every magnetically sorted T cell population. Genomic DNA was isolated from every sorted fraction and measured by UV absorbance on a Nanodrop 2000c. The germline V gene supplies CDR1 MDHEN and CDR2 SYDVKM. Trimming costs V 7 bases and J 5 bases, and their ends lie 12 bases apart. The CDR3 spans 13 residues, from the cysteine through the phenylalanine. Only the CDR3 DNA stays, 39 bases, in frame from base 1.

The chain links TRBV28 with TRBJ2-1; no D gene is confidently identified. The sequenced sample consisted of memory CD4+ T cells sorted from blood. What the cell subset or site label conveys for this sample: CD45RA-negative fraction. The origin of this receptor is a man between 18 and 35 years old in good health. The CDR3 reads CASTLGGHNEQFF. The nucleotide sequence is TGTGCCAGCACTCTGGGCGGTCACAATGAGCAGTTCTTC.